Below, one T cell receptor (beta chain) is given with its context. The antigen is undetermined. The data originate from a study of blood T cells in healthy people across ages. Trimming left V 7 bases short and J 7 bases short, with 19 bases between. The CDR3 runs 14 residues. Germline loops: CDR1 ENHRY, CDR2 SYGVKD. Broader study findings: Diversity was higher, and naive CD4+ cells more numerous, in long-lived donors than in aged donors.

A sample-barcoded 5' primer and a J-beta primer mix were used in a second PCR of roughly 7 to 11 cycles. Each CDR3 protein gets one entry after TCRdb re-called the 5' RACE reads with MiXCR. The sample includes roughly 500,000 distinct CDR3 sequences, 25% to 30% seen only once; the top ten take around 20%. The sequence came from an older woman in good health. The chain joins TRBV10-3 to TRBJ1-2; no definite D call. The material sequenced was blood. The CDR3 sequence: CAINPLEGMSGYTF. Written as DNA, the CDR3 is TGTGCCATCAATCCTCTAGAGGGTATGAGTGGCTACACCTTC.